The sample holds a few counts of the clone carrying this TCR beta chain. This CDR3 comprises 15 residues. Germline V CDR1 and CDR2: MDHEN, SYDVKM. This record comes from a study of T-cell reconstitution after alpha-beta-depleted transplantation in children. As it was prepared, the TCRbeta library received unique molecular identifiers. Using its own MiXCR run on the PCR reads, TCRdb lists one record per CDR3 protein. Of 490,000 or so distinct CDR3 sequences in the sample, under 15% were seen once. This specimen consisted of PBMCs from the stem cell graft donor, obtained from the stem cell graft. This clonotype was sampled from a human donor who donated a stem cell graft to a child with combined immunodeficiency. The V gene is TRBV28, the J gene TRBJ2-7; a weak D match, TRBD1 (6 bases). In DNA, the CDR3 is TGTGCTACCGGCAGGGGCCCCAGGTCGAACTACGAGCAGTACTTC. Translated: CATGRGPRSNYEQYF.